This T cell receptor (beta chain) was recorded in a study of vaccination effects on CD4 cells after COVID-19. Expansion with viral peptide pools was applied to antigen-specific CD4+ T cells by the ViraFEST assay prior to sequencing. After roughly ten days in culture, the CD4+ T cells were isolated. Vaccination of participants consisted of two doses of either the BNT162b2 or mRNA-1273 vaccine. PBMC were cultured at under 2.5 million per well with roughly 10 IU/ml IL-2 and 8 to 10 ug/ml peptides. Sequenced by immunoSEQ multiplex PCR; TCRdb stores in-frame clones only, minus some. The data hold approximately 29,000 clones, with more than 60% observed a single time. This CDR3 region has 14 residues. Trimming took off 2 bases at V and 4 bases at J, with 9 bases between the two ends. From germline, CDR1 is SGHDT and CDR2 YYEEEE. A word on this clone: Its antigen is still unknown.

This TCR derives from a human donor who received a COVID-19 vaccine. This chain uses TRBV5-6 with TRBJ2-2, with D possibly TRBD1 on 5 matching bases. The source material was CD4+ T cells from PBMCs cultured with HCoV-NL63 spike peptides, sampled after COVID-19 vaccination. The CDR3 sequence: CASSFQGATGELFF. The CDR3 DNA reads TGTGCCAGCAGCTTCCAAGGGGCCACCGGGGAGCTGTTTTTT.